One sample yielded the 15 T cell receptor beta chains listed below, sequenced in a study of T cell repertoires in cytomegalovirus infection. TCRdb called the reads again in MiXCR, with one record for every CDR3 protein. The table has 750,000 to 950,000 distinct CDR3 sequences, 29% seen once. No cognate antigen is known for these TCRs. The sample was cultured CD8+ T cells from PBMCs, taken from culture after CMV antigen stimulation. These receptors were obtained from a human donor in good health (CMV status not recorded). Some clones in this sample may be carry-over from other donors' samples.

The chain is built from TRBV7-2 and TRBJ1-5; D is undetermined. V lost 3 bases and J lost 8, with 14 bases in between. Germline-derived CDR1 and CDR2 are SGHTA and FQGNSA. The CDR3 has 14 residues. DNA for the CDR3: TGTGCCAGCAGCTTGGCTAAGAGCGGGGAGCCCCAGCATTTT. It encodes CASSLAKSGEPQHF.

This clonotype has a handful of counts. V usage is TRBV5-4 and J usage is TRBJ2-3; D is uncertain. Germline V lookup: CDR1 SGHNT, CDR2 YYREEE (reference sequence). The V end was cut by 0 bases, the J end by 2 bases, with 10 bases between. The CDR3 extends over 15 amino acids. CDR3 loop: CASSLGAALTDTQYF. The DNA of the CDR3 is TGTGCCAGCAGCTTGGGGGCAGCACTCACAGATACGCAGTATTTT.

Comments on this clonotype: The conserved phenylalanine or tryptophan normally closing the CDR3 is absent here, so this likely arose from a read error. V gene TRBV12-3 or TRBV12-4 combines with J gene TRBJ2-3, with 7 bases fitting TRBD1. The CDR3 sequence is 15 residues long. The ends lost 3 bases at V and 2 bases at J; junction bases unmatched: 5. CDR3 region: CASSFADRFTDTQYS. The CDR3 bases are TGTGCCAGCAGTTTCGCGGACAGGTTCACAGATACGCAGTATTCT.

This chain uses TRBV12-3 or TRBV12-4 with TRBJ2-5, with TRBD2 matching 11 bases. This CDR3 is 19 amino acids long. The J segment lost 0 bases and the V segment lost 3 bases, leaving 12 bases of the junction unmatched. The CDR3 is CASSLFPTSGETDQETQYF. The CDR3 DNA follows: TGTGCCAGCAGTTTGTTTCCGACTAGCGGGGAGACGGACCAAGAGACCCAGTACTTC.

The chain links TRBV4-3 to TRBJ1-5; TRBD1 is a possible D gene (6 bases). This CDR3 region has 17 residues. V lost 0 bases, J lost 7 bases, and 19 bases lay in between. The germline CDR1 and CDR2 sequences are LGHNA and YSLEER. CDR3 region: CASSQDSRGGSGQPQHF. The CDR3 region has the DNA TGCGCCAGCAGCCAAGATTCTCGGGGGGGCTCGGGACAGCCCCAGCATTTT.

This clonotype was recorded a few times. The chain carries TRBV7-3 and TRBJ2-1; no definite D call. The CDR3 is 15 amino acids. CDR1 SGHTA and CDR2 FQGTGA come from the germline V gene. Deletions cut 1 base from V and 1 base from J, with 8 bases between. In DNA form, the CDR3 reads TGTGCCAGCAGCTTAATCGAGGCTTCCTACAATGAGCAGTTCTTC. Amino acid sequence: CASSLIEASYNEQFF.

The J gene is TRBJ2-7, the V gene TRBV4-1, with D perhaps TRBD2 (7 bases). CDR1 and CDR2 from the germline V gene are MGHRA and YSYEKL. This CDR3 spans 15 amino acids. Trimming pared 4 bases from V and 5 bases from J, leaving 18 bases between. The CDR3 DNA reads as TGCGCCAGCAGCCTCAAGGGGGGGCCCCCGAACGAGCAGTACTTC. Translated, it gives CASSLKGGPPNEQYF.

Here the CDR3 reads CASSEGRLAGALPDTQYF. CDR3 DNA sequence: TGTGCCAGCAGTGAAGGACGACTAGCGGGGGCCCTTCCAGATACGCAGTATTTT. This sequence joins TRBV2 and TRBJ2-3; 12 positions agree with TRBD2. V shed 1 base and J 4 bases; nucleotides not matched to a gene: 9. Germline V lookup: CDR1 SNHLY, CDR2 FYNNEI. The CDR3 extends over 18 amino acids.

This clonotype was seen at least ten times. The genes are TRBV19 and TRBJ1-1; D perhaps matches TRBD1 (6 bases). V lost 3 bases and J lost 3, with 17 bases in between. CDR1 is LNHDA and CDR2 is SQIVND in the germline V gene (reference sequence). The CDR3 is 16 residues long. The CDR3 sequence: CASSISLGGGDTEAFF. The CDR3 DNA sequence: TGTGCCAGTAGTATCTCTCTAGGGGGAGGCGACACTGAAGCTTTCTTT.

There are a few counts of this clonotype. This chain uses TRBV6-2 or TRBV6-3 with TRBJ1-1, with 9 bases matching TRBD1. The CDR3 runs 16 residues. Germline CDR1 is MNHEY and CDR2 is SVGEGT. V trimming: 0 bases; J trimming: 6 bases; junction bases outside the gene matches: 8. CDR3 amino acids: CASSYSRDRGSPEAFF. CDR3 DNA: TGTGCCAGCAGTTACTCGCGAGACAGGGGGAGCCCTGAAGCTTTCTTT.

This clonotype showed up just a few times. The rearrangement links TRBV9 to TRBJ2-3, with D tentatively TRBD2 (7 bases). V was cut by 4 bases and J by 2 bases, with 11 bases left in between. Germline CDR1 and CDR2: SGDLS and YYNGEE. This CDR3 spans 14 amino acids. This CDR3 is CASSPGGPTDTQYF. DNA of the CDR3: TGTGCCAGCAGCCCGGGGGGCCCCACAGATACGCAGTATTTT.

Only a few counts were recorded for this clonotype. The rearrangement uses TRBV6-2 or TRBV6-3 and TRBJ2-1, with 7 bases lining up with TRBD1. The germline V gene has CDR1 MNHEY and CDR2 SVGEGT. V shed 6 bases, J shed 6 bases, and the junction held 5 bases outside the gene matches. The length of the CDR3 is 13 residues. The DNA of the CDR3 is TGTGCCAGCAGCCGAGGGACAGCCAATGAGCAGTTCTTC. It codes for CASSRGTANEQFF.

This clonotype has ten or more counts. This chain joins TRBV4-3 and TRBJ2-1; 12 nucleotides agree with TRBD2. CDR1 is LGHNA and CDR2 is YSLEER in the germline V gene. The length of the CDR3 is 16 residues. The ends lost 0 bases at V and 7 bases at J; junction bases unmatched: 4. The CDR3 loop reads CASSQDPTSGGNEQFF. As DNA, the CDR3 is TGCGCCAGCAGCCAAGACCCGACTAGCGGGGGAAATGAGCAGTTCTTC.

This clonotype has more than one count but fewer than ten. The V gene is TRBV6-2 or TRBV6-3, the J gene TRBJ2-7; D uncertain. Germline values: CDR1 MNHEY, CDR2 SVGEGT. The CDR3 is 13 amino acids. V was pared by 0 bases and J by 5 bases, with 8 bases between. CDR3 DNA: TGTGCCAGCAGTTACTCACCGGTCCACGAGCAGTACGTC. It specifies CASSYSPVHEQYV.

With respect to this clonotype: Mismatch with germline at one junction end may stem from a read error. This chain connects TRBV7-2 to TRBJ2-3; 8 bases are a match to TRBD1. CDR3 length: 18 residues. Germline loops: CDR1 SGHTA, CDR2 FQGNSA. The CDR3 DNA is TGTGCCAGCAGCTTGAGACCCATACAGGGGGTTAGCACAGACACGCAGTATTTT. Amino acids: CASSLRPIQGVSTDTQYF.